This record concerns one TCR beta chain sequence. Its antigen is still unknown. This specimen comes from a study of monozygotic twins with cystic fibrosis. Whole-study context: With about 15 PCR cycles, barcoded libraries came from about 3 micrograms of fragmented DNA. Points from the study as a whole: In 13 of 16 pairs, V gene usage was closest to the co-twin's. Unrelated CF individuals shared fewer identical clonotypes than monozygotic CF twins.

Profiled with immunoSEQ multiplex PCR; TCRdb holds only in-frame clones, not every one. The repertoire holds roughly 32,000 clones, 96% seen once, with about 0.15% in the top ten. V was trimmed by 0 bases and J by 5 bases, leaving 4 bases between them. Germline CDR1 SGHNT, CDR2 YENEEA. The CDR3 spans 12 residues. This receptor was obtained from a girl aged 2 to 9 with cystic fibrosis. Sequenced input: blood. V and J are TRBV11-3 and TRBJ1-1, with D unclear. This CDR3 is CASSLDGTEAFF. CDR3 sequence (DNA): TGTGCCAGCAGCTTAGATGGAACTGAAGCTTTCTTT.